The clone carrying this T cell receptor (beta chain) has at least ten counts. This entry is derived from a study of CD4 and CD8 cells across lung adenocarcinoma regions. TCRdb independently ran MiXCR on the PCR reads; one entry per CDR3 protein. This table has around 27,000 distinct CDR3 sequences, 40% to 60% appearing once. The CDR3 spans 15 residues. Germline CDR1 WNHNN, CDR2 SYGVQD (reference sequence). Sequencing used CD8+ T cells from the center of a lung tumor. This receptor was identified in a male donor with lung adenocarcinoma. The CD4 and CD8 labels of this study may be unreliable. V is TRBV10-1 and J is TRBJ2-1; 10 bases map to TRBD2. The J call is in doubt because the DNA end fits TRBJ2-7 better. This CDR3 is CASSEKREGLYEQYF. The CDR3 DNA is TGCGCCAGCAGTGAGAAGCGGGAGGGCCTTTACGAGCAGTACTTC.